A single sample gave rise to the 9 T cell receptor beta chains below, sequenced in a study of OX40 agonist ivuxolimab in advanced cancers. Sequencing used immunoSEQ multiplex PCR; TCRdb keeps in-frame clones, though not all of them. The sample contains approximately 70,000 clones, roughly 88% of which appear only once. The specimen was CD4+ or CD8+ T cells sorted from blood, collected in a trial of the OX40 agonist ivuxolimab. These TCRs come from an adult with an advanced solid tumor such as melanoma, head and neck, liver or kidney cancer.

The rearrangement joins TRBV7-2 to TRBJ2-7; either TRBD1 or TRBD2 may supply D (5 bases each). The germline CDR1 and CDR2 sequences are SGHTA and FQGNSA. Trimming left V 5 bases short and J 3 bases short, with 8 bases between. The CDR3 runs to 12 residues. As DNA, the CDR3 is TGTGCCAGCAGCCCGGGGCTCTACGAGCAGTACTTC. It yields the protein CASSPGLYEQYF.

The V and J genes are TRBV5-5 and TRBJ2-1; no clear D gene. The CDR3 is made up of 15 amino acids. Germline V gives CDR1 SGHKS, CDR2 YYEKEE (reference sequence). The germline V and J ends were trimmed by 1 base and 4 bases, with 12 bases remaining between them. The CDR3 DNA reads as TGTGCCAGCAGCTTGATTGGGCAGACTTACAATGAGCAGTTCTTC. As protein: CASSLIGQTYNEQFF.

The chain has TRBV6-6 and TRBJ1-5; D not resolved. This CDR3 has 14 residues. Germline assignment: CDR1 MNHNY and CDR2 SVGAGI (reference sequence). Trimming removed 2 bases at V and 7 bases at J, with 12 bases between. The CDR3 region has the DNA TGTGCCAGCAGTTACGTCCCGGGAAACCAGCCCCAGCATTTT. This codes for CASSYVPGNQPQHF.

The V call is TRBV6-1, the J call TRBJ2-7; D may match TRBD1 or TRBD2 (6 bases each). The CDR3 is made up of 14 amino acids. V shed 6 bases and J shed 3 bases, with 15 bases lying between them. From germline, CDR1 is MNHNS and CDR2 SASEGT. CDR3 DNA: TGTGCCAGCAGCCCCAGGGGCGGGAACTACGAGCAGTACTTC. As protein: CASSPRGGNYEQYF.

The rearrangement uses TRBV6-5 and TRBJ1-3, with 11 bases lining up with TRBD1. CDR3 size: 15 residues. Trimming cost V 8 bases and J 0 bases; bases outside gene matches: 3. CDR1 and CDR2 (germline): MNHEY, SVGAGI. CDR3 protein: CASRDRGVSGNTIYF. The CDR3 coding sequence is TGTGCCAGCCGGGACAGGGGGGTCTCTGGAAACACCATATATTTT.

The V gene is TRBV9, the J gene TRBJ2-5, with 12 positions matching TRBD1. The DNA end favors TRBJ2-7, so the J call may be wrong. Germline V CDR1 and CDR2: SGDLS, YYNGEE. The CDR3 covers 16 residues. CDR3 in DNA: TGTGCCAGCAGCCCGGGGACAGGGGGCGCGGTTTACGAGCAGTACTTC. It translates to CASSPGTGGAVYEQYF.

In its sample, this clone was seen once. Here the CDR3 reads CASSPGPRAHEQYF. The CDR3 nucleotides read TGTGCCAGCAGCCCGGGACCCCGGGCCCACGAGCAGTACTTC. The chain couples TRBV11-3 to TRBJ2-7; D may be TRBD1 or TRBD2 (5 bases each). From germline, CDR1 is SGHNT and CDR2 YENEEA. CDR3 length: 14 amino acids. V shed 5 bases and J shed 5 bases, with 16 bases lying between them.

The chain uses TRBV10-3 and TRBJ1-3; a possible D gene is TRBD1 (6 bases). V was pared by 3 bases and J by 3 bases, with 9 bases between. Germline loops: CDR1 ENHRY, CDR2 SYGVKD. This CDR3 is built from 14 residues. The CDR3 sequence: CAISDSQGGNTIYF. CDR3 nucleotide sequence: TGTGCCATCAGTGATTCACAGGGTGGAAACACCATATATTTT.

V gene TRBV10-3 combines with J gene TRBJ1-2, with 11 bases matching TRBD1. Germline trimming cut 7 bases from V and 7 bases from J; bases unmatched to any gene: 5. CDR1 and CDR2 (germline): ENHRY, SYGVKD. CDR3 length equals 13 residues. This chain's CDR3 is CAITGQGARGYTF. The CDR3 bases are TGTGCCATCACCGGACAGGGGGCGCGTGGCTACACCTTC.